Reported below is one TCR beta chain. This record belongs to a study of cytomegalovirus exposure and HLA in healthy donors. Primers for the PCR totalled 60 Vbeta and 13 Jbeta. Sequencing used immunoSEQ multiplex PCR; TCRdb keeps in-frame clones, though not all of them. This specimen shows over 100,000 clones; the ten leading clones hold approximately 1.7%. The V end was cut by 6 bases, the J end by 6 bases, with 20 bases between. The CDR3 sequence is 16 residues long. In germline, CDR1 is SGHTA, CDR2 FQGNSA. The V call is TRBV7-2, the J call TRBJ2-2; D possibly corresponds to TRBD1 (5 bases). The sequenced sample was PBMCs. The source is a man aged 18 to 30 in good health and CMV-seronegative. This chain's CDR3 is CASRLIANQGSGELFF. The DNA for the CDR3 is TGTGCCAGCAGGCTAATTGCGAATCAGGGATCCGGGGAGCTGTTTTTT.